This T cell receptor beta chain was captured in a study of blood T cell repertoires in COVID-19. Some clones are missing from TCRdb's copy, which holds only in-frame ones; the method was immunoSEQ multiplex PCR. Of about 290,000 clones in the sample, roughly 88% were seen once. This CDR3 spans 16 amino acids. V dropped 3 bases and J dropped 9 bases, with 19 bases sitting between them. Germline V lookup: CDR1 SGHRS, CDR2 YFSETQ. This clone was counted a single time. The receptor's source is a woman aged 25 to 39 with active or convalescent COVID-19. The sample was peripheral blood. The J gene is TRBJ1-6, the V gene TRBV5-1, with unresolved D. CDR3 loop: CASSSIPHSVASPLHF. The CDR3 nucleotides are TGCGCCAGCAGCTCAATCCCCCATTCCGTGGCTTCACCCCTCCACTTT. Full variable domain (remainder filled in from reference TRBV5-1 and TRBJ1-6): KAGVTQTPRYLIKTRGQQVTLSCSPISGHRSVSWYQQTPGQGLQFLFEYFSETQRNKGNFPGRFSGRQFSNSRSEMNVSTLELGDSALYLCASSSIPHSVASPLHFGNGTRLTVT.